These 14 T cell receptor beta chains came from one sample sequenced in a study of neurological immune-mediated disorders. Documented time point: longitudinal time-point 2. TCRdb reprocessed the 5' RACE reads with MiXCR, giving one entry per CDR3 protein. The table has 70,000 to 95,000 distinct CDR3 sequences, around 13% seen once. Specimen: PBMCs. The receptors shown here come from a female donor with HTLV-1-associated myelopathy (HAM/TSP).

The rearrangement uses TRBV20-1 and TRBJ2-3; 7 nucleotides agree with TRBD2. J lost 0 bases, V lost 2 bases, and 8 bases had no gene match. CDR3 length: 16 amino acids. Per germline, CDR1 DFQATT and CDR2 SNEGSKA (reference sequence). The CDR3 region has the DNA TGCAGTGCTAGACGTCAAGCGGGGTACAGCACAGATACGCAGTATTTT. Its protein product is CSARRQAGYSTDTQYF.

This clonotype was seen repeatedly, ten times or more. The J gene is TRBJ2-7, the V gene TRBV20-1, with 7 bases aligning to TRBD1. Per the germline V gene, CDR1 is DFQATT and CDR2 is SNEGSKA (reference sequence). V was pared by 4 bases and J by 3 bases, with 6 bases of the junction left unmatched. CDR3 length: 13 amino acids. Here the CDR3 DNA reads TGCAGTGCTACGACAGGGTATGGCTACGAGCAGTACTTC. It translates to CSATTGYGYEQYF.

This clonotype was counted at least ten times. The chain combines TRBV7-2 with TRBJ2-7; TRBD1 matches 8 bases. J lost 1 base, V lost 4 bases, and 3 bases had no gene match. The CDR3 runs 14 residues. Per germline, CDR1 SGHTA and CDR2 FQGNSA. CDR3 sequence: CASSSDRASYEQYF. The CDR3 nucleotides are TGTGCCAGCAGCTCGGACAGGGCATCCTACGAGCAGTACTTC.

This clonotype was seen at least ten times. V is TRBV5-6 and J is TRBJ2-3, with D unresolved. Trimming cost V 2 bases and J 0 bases, with 10 bases left between them. Germline-derived CDR1 and CDR2 are SGHDT and YYEEEE. This CDR3 comprises 15 residues. This CDR3 reads CASSLMGASTDTQYF. The CDR3 bases are TGTGCCAGCAGCTTAATGGGTGCAAGCACAGATACGCAGTATTTT.

This clonotype was counted many times. The rearrangement links TRBV20-1 to TRBJ1-5, with D maybe TRBD1 (6 bases). The V gene lost 1 base and the J gene lost 3 bases, with 16 bases spanning the gap. CDR1 DFQATT and CDR2 SNEGSKA come from the germline V gene (reference sequence). CDR3 length: 16 amino acids. The DNA for the CDR3 is TGCAGTGCTAGAGTCCCAGGGGCGGGCTCCAATCAGCCCCAGCATTTT. Protein sequence: CSARVPGAGSNQPQHF.

This clonotype was detected many times. The chain employs TRBV12-3 or TRBV12-4 and TRBJ2-1; 7 positions match TRBD2. Trimming cost V 3 bases and J 2 bases; bases outside gene matches: 4. This CDR3 has 15 amino acids. CDR3 residues: CASSFLADPYNEQFF. The CDR3 DNA reads as TGTGCCAGCAGTTTCCTAGCGGACCCCTACAATGAGCAGTTCTTC.

This clonotype was found many times. V and J are TRBV10-1 and TRBJ2-2; D gene ambiguous. The CDR3 spans 14 residues. The germline gives CDR1 WNHNN, CDR2 SYGVQD (reference sequence). The V and J ends lost 4 bases and 1 base respectively, with 7 bases between them. The CDR3: CASSATWNTGELFF. DNA for the CDR3: TGCGCCAGCAGTGCGACATGGAACACCGGGGAGCTGTTTTTT.

This rearrangement joins TRBV30 to TRBJ2-1, with D tentatively TRBD2 (5 bases). The V gene lost 5 bases and the J gene lost 0 bases, with 11 bases spanning the gap. There are 14 residues in the CDR3. Germline V lookup: CDR1 GTSNPN, CDR2 SVGIG (reference sequence). This CDR3 reads CAWWSGSSYNEQFF. The CDR3 DNA reads as TGTGCCTGGTGGAGCGGTAGCTCCTACAATGAGCAGTTCTTC.

This clonotype was detected ten times or more. The rearrangement links TRBV5-5 to TRBJ2-7; D call uncertain. Trimming pared 6 bases from V and 0 bases from J, leaving 13 bases between. This CDR3 is built from 14 residues. Germline CDR1 reads SGHKS; CDR2 reads YYEKEE (reference sequence). CDR3 amino acids: CASMPTVSSYEQYF. The CDR3 coding sequence is TGTGCCAGCATGCCGACTGTCAGCTCCTACGAGCAGTACTTC.

This clonotype was counted at least ten times. The chain uses TRBV7-2 and TRBJ2-2; D assignment may be TRBD1 or TRBD2 (6 bases each). Deletions cut 1 base from V and 3 bases from J, with 15 bases between. The CDR3 runs 17 residues. Germline CDR1 and CDR2: SGHTA and FQGNSA. DNA of the CDR3: TGTGCCAGCAGCTTAGAGGGGGGTCCGGGGGACACCGGGGAGCTGTTTTTT. Its translation: CASSLEGGPGDTGELFF.

This clonotype was seen at least ten times. The rearrangement joins TRBV18 to TRBJ2-7; either TRBD1 or TRBD2 may fit D (6 bases each). This CDR3 is 17 amino acids long. The V end was cut by 3 bases, the J end by 5 bases, with 23 bases between. CDR1 is KGHSH and CDR2 is LQKENI in the germline V gene. The CDR3 spells CASSPPQGQVGGNEQYF. The CDR3 coding sequence is TGTGCCAGCTCACCCCCCCAGGGGCAGGTAGGGGGGAACGAGCAGTACTTC.

This clonotype came up many times. This chain joins TRBV2 and TRBJ1-6; possibly TRBD1 for D (6 bases). Germline V gene sequence: CDR1 SNHLY, CDR2 FYNNEI. The CDR3 contains 16 residues. Trimming pared 5 bases from V and 3 bases from J, leaving 14 bases between. CDR3 bases: TGTGCCAGCAGTAGGAACAGGGAGCTCTATAATTCACCCCTCCACTTT. Translated: CASSRNRELYNSPLHF.

This clonotype was seen repeatedly, ten times or more. The chain uses TRBV9 and TRBJ1-4; 7 bases match TRBD1. In germline, CDR1 is SGDLS, CDR2 YYNGEE. Trimming took 0 bases from V and 6 from J; bases not matched to a gene: 5. The CDR3 totals 15 residues. The CDR3 loop is CASSVGGTDHEKLFF. DNA for the CDR3: TGTGCCAGCAGCGTAGGTGGGACAGATCATGAAAAACTGTTTTTT.

In this sample, this clonotype turned up many times. J is TRBJ2-5 and V is TRBV10-3; D gene unclear. This CDR3 has 11 amino acids. V was trimmed by 3 bases and J by 7 bases, leaving 6 bases between them. The germline V gene encodes CDR1 ENHRY and CDR2 SYGVKD. The CDR3 nucleotides read TGTGCCATCAGTGATGAAGGGACCCAGTACTTC. Translated: CAISDEGTQYF.